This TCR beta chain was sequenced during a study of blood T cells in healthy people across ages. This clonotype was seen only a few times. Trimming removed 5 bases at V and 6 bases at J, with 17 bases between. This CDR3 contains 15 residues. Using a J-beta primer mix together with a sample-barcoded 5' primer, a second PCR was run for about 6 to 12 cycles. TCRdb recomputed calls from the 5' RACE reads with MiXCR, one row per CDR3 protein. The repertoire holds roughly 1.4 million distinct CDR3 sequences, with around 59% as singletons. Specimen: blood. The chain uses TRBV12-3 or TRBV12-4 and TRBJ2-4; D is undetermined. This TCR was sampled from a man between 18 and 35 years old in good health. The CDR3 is CASSSRAVEGNIQYF. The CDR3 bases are TGTGCCAGCAGTAGTAGGGCAGTCGAAGGAAACATTCAGTACTTC.